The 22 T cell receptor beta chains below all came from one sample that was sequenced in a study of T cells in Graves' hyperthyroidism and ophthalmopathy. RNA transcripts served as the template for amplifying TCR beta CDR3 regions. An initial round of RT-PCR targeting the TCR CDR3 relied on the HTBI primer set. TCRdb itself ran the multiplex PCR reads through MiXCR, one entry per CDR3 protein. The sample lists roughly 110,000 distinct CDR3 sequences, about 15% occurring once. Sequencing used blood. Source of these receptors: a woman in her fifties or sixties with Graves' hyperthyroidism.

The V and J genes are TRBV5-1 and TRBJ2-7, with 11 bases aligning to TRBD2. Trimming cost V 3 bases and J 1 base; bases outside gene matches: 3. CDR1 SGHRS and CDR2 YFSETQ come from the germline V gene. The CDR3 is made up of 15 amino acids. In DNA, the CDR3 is TGCGCCAGCAGCTCAGGGACTAGCGGATCCTACGAGCAGTACTTC. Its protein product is CASSSGTSGSYEQYF.

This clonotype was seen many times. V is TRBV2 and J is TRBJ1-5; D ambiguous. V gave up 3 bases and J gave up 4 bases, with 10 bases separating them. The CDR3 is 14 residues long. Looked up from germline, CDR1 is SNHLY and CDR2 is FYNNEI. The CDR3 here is CASSDKVENQPQHF. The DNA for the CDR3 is TGTGCCAGCAGTGACAAGGTGGAGAATCAGCCCCAGCATTTT. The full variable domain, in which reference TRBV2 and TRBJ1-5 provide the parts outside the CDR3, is EPEVTQTPSHQVTQMGQEVILRCVPISNHLYFYWYRQILGQKVEFLVSFYNNEISEKSEIFDDQFSVERPDGSNFTLKIRSTKLEDSAMYFCASSDKVENQPQHFGDGTRLSIL.

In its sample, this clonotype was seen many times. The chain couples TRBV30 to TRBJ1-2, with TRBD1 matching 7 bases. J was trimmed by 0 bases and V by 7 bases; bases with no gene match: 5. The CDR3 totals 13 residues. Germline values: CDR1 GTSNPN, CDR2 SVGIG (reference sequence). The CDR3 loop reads CASRDSPNYGYTF. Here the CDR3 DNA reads TGTGCCTCCCGGGACAGCCCTAACTATGGCTACACCTTC.

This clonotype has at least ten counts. For the CDR3, the DNA is TGTGCCTGGAGTGAGGGACAGGGACGGGAGACCCAGTACTTC. Its translation: CAWSEGQGRETQYF. The chain combines TRBV30 with TRBJ2-5; TRBD1 aligns across 9 bases. CDR1 is GTSNPN and CDR2 is SVGIG in the germline V gene (reference sequence). Trimming removed 1 base from V and 5 bases from J; junction bases left unmatched: 5. This CDR3 is built from 14 residues.

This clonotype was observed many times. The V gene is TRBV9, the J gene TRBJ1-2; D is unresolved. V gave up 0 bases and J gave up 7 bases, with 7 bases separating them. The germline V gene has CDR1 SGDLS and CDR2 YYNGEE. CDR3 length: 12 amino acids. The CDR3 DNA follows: TGTGCCAGCAGCGTAGATGGAGTTGGCTACACCTTC. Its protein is CASSVDGVGYTF.

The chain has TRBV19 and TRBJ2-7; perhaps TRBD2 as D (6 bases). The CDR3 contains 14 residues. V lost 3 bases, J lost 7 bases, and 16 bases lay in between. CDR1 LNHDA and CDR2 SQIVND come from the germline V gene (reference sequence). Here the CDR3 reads CASSIGGKPWEQYF. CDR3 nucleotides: TGTGCCAGTAGTATCGGCGGGAAACCCTGGGAGCAGTACTTC.

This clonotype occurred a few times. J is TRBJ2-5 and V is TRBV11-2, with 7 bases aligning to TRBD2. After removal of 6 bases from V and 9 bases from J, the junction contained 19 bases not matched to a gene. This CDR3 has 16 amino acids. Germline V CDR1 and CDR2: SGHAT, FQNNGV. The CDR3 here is CASSPLGGSVAIPQYF. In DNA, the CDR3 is TGTGCCAGCAGTCCCCTCGGCGGGAGTGTAGCCATACCCCAGTACTTC.

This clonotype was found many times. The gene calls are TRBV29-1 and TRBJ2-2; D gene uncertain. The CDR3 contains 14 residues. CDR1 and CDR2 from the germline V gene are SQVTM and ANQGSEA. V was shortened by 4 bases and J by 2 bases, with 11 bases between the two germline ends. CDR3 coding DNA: TGCAGCGTTGTTGGAAGCACAAACACCGGGGAGCTGTTTTTT. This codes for CSVVGSTNTGELFF.

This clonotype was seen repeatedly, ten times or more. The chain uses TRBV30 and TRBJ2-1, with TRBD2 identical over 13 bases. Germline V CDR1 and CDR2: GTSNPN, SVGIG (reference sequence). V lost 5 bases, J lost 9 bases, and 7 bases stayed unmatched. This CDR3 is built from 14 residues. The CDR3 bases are TGTGCCTGGGTTGGACTAGCGGGAGTTGGTGAGCAGTTCTTC. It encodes CAWVGLAGVGEQFF.

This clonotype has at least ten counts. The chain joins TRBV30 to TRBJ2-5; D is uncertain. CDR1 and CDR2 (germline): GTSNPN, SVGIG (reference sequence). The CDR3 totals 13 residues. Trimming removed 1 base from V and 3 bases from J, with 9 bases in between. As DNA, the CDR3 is TGTGCCTGGAGTGAACAGAACGAAGAGACCCAGTACTTC. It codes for CAWSEQNEETQYF.

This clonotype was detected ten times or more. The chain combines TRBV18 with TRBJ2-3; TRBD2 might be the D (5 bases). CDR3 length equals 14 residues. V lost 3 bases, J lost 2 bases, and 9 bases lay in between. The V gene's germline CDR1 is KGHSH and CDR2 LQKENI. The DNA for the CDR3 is TGTGCCAGCTCACCGAGTCGGGACACAGATACGCAGTATTTT. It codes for CASSPSRDTDTQYF.

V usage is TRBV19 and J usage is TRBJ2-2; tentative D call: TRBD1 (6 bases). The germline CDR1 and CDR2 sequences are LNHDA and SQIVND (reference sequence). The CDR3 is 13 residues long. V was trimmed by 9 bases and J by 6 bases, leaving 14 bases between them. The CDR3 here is CASRGWGPGELFF. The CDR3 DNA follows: TGTGCCAGCCGAGGCTGGGGGCCCGGGGAGCTGTTTTTT.

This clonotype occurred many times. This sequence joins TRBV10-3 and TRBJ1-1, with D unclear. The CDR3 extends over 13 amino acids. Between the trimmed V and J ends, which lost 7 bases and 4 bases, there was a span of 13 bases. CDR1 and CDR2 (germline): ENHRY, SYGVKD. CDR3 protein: CAINEGWSTEAFF. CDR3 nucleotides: TGTGCCATCAACGAAGGGTGGTCCACTGAAGCTTTCTTT.

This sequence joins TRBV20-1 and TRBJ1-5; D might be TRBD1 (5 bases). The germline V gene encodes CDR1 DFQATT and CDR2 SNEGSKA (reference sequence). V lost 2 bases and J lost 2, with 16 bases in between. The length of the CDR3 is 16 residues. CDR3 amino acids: CSARNGRERGNQPQHF. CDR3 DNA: TGCAGTGCTAGAAATGGCAGGGAACGGGGCAATCAGCCCCAGCATTTT.

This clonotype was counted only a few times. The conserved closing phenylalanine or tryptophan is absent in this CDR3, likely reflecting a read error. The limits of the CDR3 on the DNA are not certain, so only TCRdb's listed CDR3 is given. The CDR3 loop is CASSGTSGSISL. J is TRBJ2-7 and V is TRBV2; the tabulated D call, TRBD2, remains unverified against the DNA. The CDR3 sequence runs 12 residues, both termini included. The germline V gene encodes CDR1 SNHLY and CDR2 FYNNEI.

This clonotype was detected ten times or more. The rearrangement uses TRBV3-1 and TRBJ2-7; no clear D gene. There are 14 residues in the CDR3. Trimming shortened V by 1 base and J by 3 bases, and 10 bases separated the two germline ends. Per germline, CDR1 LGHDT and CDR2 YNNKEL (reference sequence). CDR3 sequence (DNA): TGTGCCAGCAGCCAAGGGGTCGGGCACTACGAGCAGTACGTC. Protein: CASSQGVGHYEQYV.

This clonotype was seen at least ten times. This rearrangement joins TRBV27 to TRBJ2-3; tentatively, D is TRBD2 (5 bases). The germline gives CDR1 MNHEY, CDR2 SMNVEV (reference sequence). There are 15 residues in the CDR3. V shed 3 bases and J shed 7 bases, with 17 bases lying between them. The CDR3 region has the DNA TGTGCCAGCAGTTTCGAGCGGTCGGACCGTTATACGCAGTATTTT. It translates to CASSFERSDRYTQYF.

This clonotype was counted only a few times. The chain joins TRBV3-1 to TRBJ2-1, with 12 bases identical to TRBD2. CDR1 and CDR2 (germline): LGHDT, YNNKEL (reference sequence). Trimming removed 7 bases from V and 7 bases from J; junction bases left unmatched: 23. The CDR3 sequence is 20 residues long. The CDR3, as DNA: TGTGCCAGCAAGCCCTCGTCCCTAAACCCCGGGACTAGCGGGTGGAATGAGCAGTTCTTC. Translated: CASKPSSLNPGTSGWNEQFF.

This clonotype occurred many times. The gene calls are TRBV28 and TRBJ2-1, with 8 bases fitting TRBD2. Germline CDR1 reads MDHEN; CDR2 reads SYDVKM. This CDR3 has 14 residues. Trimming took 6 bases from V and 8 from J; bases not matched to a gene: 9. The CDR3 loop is CASSHPRGGDEQFF. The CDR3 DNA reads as TGTGCCAGCAGCCACCCACGGGGGGGCGATGAGCAGTTCTTC.

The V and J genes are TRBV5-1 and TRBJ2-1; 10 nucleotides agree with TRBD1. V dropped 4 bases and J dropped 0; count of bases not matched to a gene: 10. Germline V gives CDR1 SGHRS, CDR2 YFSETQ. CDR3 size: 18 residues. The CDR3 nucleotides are TGCGCCAGCAGCCTGGGACAGGGGACTTTCAGCTCCTACAATGAGCAGTTCTTC. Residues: CASSLGQGTFSSYNEQFF. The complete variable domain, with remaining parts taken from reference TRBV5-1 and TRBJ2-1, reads KAGVTQTPRYLIKTRGQQVTLSCSPISGHRSVSWYQQTPGQGLQFLFEYFSETQRNKGNFPGRFSGRQFSNSRSEMNVSTLELGDSALYLCASSLGQGTFSSYNEQFFGPGTRLTVL.

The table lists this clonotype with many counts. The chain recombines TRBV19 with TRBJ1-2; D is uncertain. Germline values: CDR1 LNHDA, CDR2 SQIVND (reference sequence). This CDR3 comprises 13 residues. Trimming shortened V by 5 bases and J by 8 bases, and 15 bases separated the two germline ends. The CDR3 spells CASSLWESRGYTF. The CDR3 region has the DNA TGTGCCAGTAGTTTGTGGGAATCGAGAGGCTACACCTTC.

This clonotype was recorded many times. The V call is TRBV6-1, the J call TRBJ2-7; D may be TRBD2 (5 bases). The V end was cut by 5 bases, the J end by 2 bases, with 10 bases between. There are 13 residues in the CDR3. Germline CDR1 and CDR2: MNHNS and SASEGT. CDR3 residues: CASSRGQPYEQYV. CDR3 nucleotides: TGTGCCAGCAGTAGAGGGCAGCCCTACGAGCAGTACGTC.